This T cell receptor beta chain appears in the sequencing data of a study of T cell changes during pregnancy in multiple sclerosis. V was shortened by 11 bases and J by 3 bases, with 11 bases between the two germline ends. Germline CDR1 is SNHLY and CDR2 is FYNNEI. This CDR3 has 12 residues. Clones were read by immunoSEQ multiplex PCR, and TCRdb kept only the in-frame ones, dropping some. The data show about 32,000 clones, about 88% seen once. This clonotype was sampled from a female donor with multiple sclerosis, enrolled in a pregnancy study. Sequencing was performed on CD8+ T cells from peripheral blood mononuclear cells, taken in the second trimester of pregnancy. The V gene is TRBV2, the J gene TRBJ1-5; D is ambiguous. The CDR3 region has the DNA TGTGCCTGTCACGGGTTCAATCAGCCCCAGCATTTT. Residues: CACHGFNQPQHF.